The 16 T cell receptor beta chains below come from one sample, sequenced in a study of blood T cells in healthy people across ages. Using a J-beta primer mix together with a sample-barcoded 5' primer, a second PCR was run for roughly 6 to 11 cycles. From the 5' RACE reads, TCRdb called clonotypes with MiXCR, one entry per CDR3 protein. In the table there are about 1,500,000 distinct CDR3 sequences, over 25% of which are singletons. The source material was blood. The source of these receptors is a woman aged 25 to 39 in good health.

There are many counts of this clonotype. This chain connects TRBV20-1 to TRBJ2-7; 7 bases are shared with TRBD1. V shed 0 bases, J shed 1 base, and the junction held 9 bases outside the gene matches. The CDR3 covers 16 residues. Germline V gives CDR1 DFQATT, CDR2 SNEGSKA (reference sequence). CDR3 DNA: TGCAGTGCTAGAGATAAGAGACAGGGAACTTCCTACGAGCAGTACTTC. Translating gives CSARDKRQGTSYEQYF.

V is TRBV2 and J is TRBJ2-1, with D possibly called TRBD1 or TRBD2 (5 bases each). Germline values: CDR1 SNHLY, CDR2 FYNNEI. The CDR3 covers 15 residues. The V end was cut by 4 bases, the J end by 3 bases, with 13 bases between. CDR3 in DNA: TGTGCCAGCAGTGGGGGACCCGGACTCTACAATGAGCAGTTCTTC. Its protein is CASSGGPGLYNEQFF.

Only one count was recorded for this clonotype. This chain connects TRBV5-4 to TRBJ2-1; 10 nucleotides line up with TRBD2. Germline trimming cut 5 bases from V and 0 bases from J; bases unmatched to any gene: 11. CDR3 size: 18 residues. Germline CDR1 is SGHNT and CDR2 is YYREEE (reference sequence). The CDR3 DNA sequence: TGTGCCAGCAGGGGTGGTCTAGCGGGGGCTAACTCCTACAATGAGCAGTTCTTC. Translating it yields CASRGGLAGANSYNEQFF. The complete variable domain, with remaining parts taken from reference TRBV5-4 and TRBJ2-1, reads ETGVTQSPTHLIKTRGQQVTLRCSSQSGHNTVSWYQQALGQGPQFIFQYYREEENGRGNFPPRFSGLQFPNYSSELNVNALELDDSALYLCASRGGLAGANSYNEQFFGPGTRLTVL.

The table lists this clonotype with a few counts. The chain uses TRBV5-6 and TRBJ2-7, with 11 bases aligning to TRBD1. This CDR3 comprises 15 residues. Trimming removed 4 bases from V and 3 bases from J; junction bases left unmatched: 6. Germline V gene sequence: CDR1 SGHDT, CDR2 YYEEEE. CDR3 DNA: TGTGCCAGCAGCAGCGGACAGGGGGCTGTCTACGAGCAGTACTTC. It encodes CASSSGQGAVYEQYF. Full variable domain (missing parts from reference TRBV5-6 and TRBJ2-7): DAGVTQSPTHLIKTRGQQVTLRCSPKSGHDTVSWYQQALGQGPQFIFQYYEEEERQRGNFPDRFSGHQFPNYSSELNVNALLLGDSALYLCASSSGQGAVYEQYFGPGTRLTVT.

The V and J genes are TRBV12-3 or TRBV12-4 and TRBJ1-5; weak D call: TRBD1 (6 bases). Trimming took off 6 bases at V and 8 bases at J, with 14 bases between the two ends. The CDR3 has 13 residues. CDR3 sequence reads: CASSGQLRKPQHF. The CDR3 nucleotides read TGTGCCAGCAGCGGACAGTTGCGGAAGCCCCAGCATTTT.

This rearrangement joins TRBV20-1 to TRBJ2-1, with TRBD2 identical over 11 bases. Unmatched junction bases numbered 11, after V lost 3 bases and J lost 4 bases. CDR3 length equals 17 residues. Germline CDR1 reads DFQATT; CDR2 reads SNEGSKA (reference sequence). The CDR3 reads CSASTWGGLAAYNEQFF. The CDR3 DNA reads as TGCAGTGCTAGTACGTGGGGGGGACTAGCGGCATACAATGAGCAGTTCTTC.

This clonotype occurred a few times. The chain is built from TRBV7-6 and TRBJ2-7, with TRBD1 identical over 7 bases. The CDR3 extends over 14 amino acids. Looked up from germline, CDR1 is SGHVS and CDR2 is FNYEAQ. Unmatched junction bases numbered 10, after V lost 8 bases and J lost 3 bases. CDR3 DNA sequence: TGTGCCAGCGGCTGGGGACAGAACGACTACGAGCAGTACTTC. Translated, it gives CASGWGQNDYEQYF.

This clonotype was counted only a few times. V gene TRBV12-3 or TRBV12-4 combines with J gene TRBJ1-1; D is possibly TRBD1 (5 bases). V was pared by 2 bases and J by 6 bases, with 13 bases between. The CDR3 extends over 14 amino acids. The CDR3 coding sequence is TGTGCCAGCAGTTTACCGGCAGGGAGGCCTGAAGCTTTCTTT. Its protein product is CASSLPAGRPEAFF.

This chain links TRBV12-5 with TRBJ2-2; D remains unclear. V lost 6 bases and J 2 bases, leaving 10 bases between the germline ends. The CDR3 is 14 residues long. The germline V gene has CDR1 LGHNT and CDR2 FRNRAP. CDR3 protein: CASGSGFNTGELFF. CDR3 sequence (DNA): TGTGCTAGTGGGAGTGGTTTTAACACCGGGGAGCTGTTTTTT.

This clonotype was found a few times. The J gene is TRBJ1-4, the V gene TRBV29-1; 7 bases match TRBD1. Germline V CDR1 and CDR2: SQVTM, ANQGSEA. This CDR3 has 14 residues. J lost 8 bases, V lost 7 bases, and 13 bases had no gene match. The CDR3 region has the DNA TGCAGCGCCCGGGACAGTGGGCGAGACGAAAAACTGTTTTTT. This codes for CSARDSGRDEKLFF.

This clonotype has a count of ten or more. DNA for the CDR3: TGCGCCAGCAGTGCACGGCGGGTCTACACAGATACGCAGTATTTT. Protein product: CASSARRVYTDTQYF. The chain combines TRBV10-2 with TRBJ2-3, with a tentative D call TRBD2 (5 bases). The germline V gene has CDR1 WSHSY and CDR2 SAAADI. The ends were cut back, 4 bases at V and 2 bases at J, with 13 bases in the middle. The CDR3 is 15 amino acids.

This clonotype appeared once. A much bigger clone sits one base away, suggesting this may be a read error. The J gene is TRBJ1-2, the V gene TRBV7-2; unclear D gene. Trimming cost V 0 bases and J 4 bases, with 12 bases left between them. Germline CDR1 is SGHTA and CDR2 is FQGNSA. The CDR3 totals 15 residues. This CDR3 is CASSLAMGNGYGYTF. DNA of the CDR3: TGTGCCAGCAGCTTAGCCATGGGGAATGGCTATGGCTACACCTTC.

This clonotype was observed a few times. The genes are TRBV5-1 and TRBJ2-5, with TRBD2 identical over 8 bases. This CDR3 contains 16 residues. CDR1 and CDR2 from the germline V gene are SGHRS and YFSETQ. V dropped 0 bases and J dropped 3; count of bases not matched to a gene: 7. This chain's CDR3 is CASSLVPNGGEETQYF. CDR3 nucleotide sequence: TGCGCCAGCAGCTTGGTGCCCAACGGGGGGGAAGAGACCCAGTACTTC.

This chain uses TRBV29-1 with TRBJ2-1; D not certain. The germline CDR1 and CDR2 sequences are SQVTM and ANQGSEA. The CDR3 sequence is 13 residues long. V was clipped by 3 bases and J by 8 bases, with 14 bases between them. This CDR3 reads CSVEDLRADEQFF. In DNA form, the CDR3 reads TGCAGCGTTGAGGACCTCCGAGCTGATGAGCAGTTCTTC.

The V call is TRBV2, the J call TRBJ2-3; 8 nucleotides match TRBD2. Germline assignment: CDR1 SNHLY and CDR2 FYNNEI. CDR3 length: 16 residues. The V gene end was trimmed by 5 bases and the J gene end by 2 bases; junction bases not matched to a gene: 9. The CDR3 DNA sequence: TGTGCCAGCAGTTCTGAAGCGGGGGCCACCACAGATACGCAGTATTTT. Residues: CASSSEAGATTDTQYF.

Regarding this clonotype: Since a much larger clone is just one base distant, this may be a read error. The chain is built from TRBV27 and TRBJ2-4; possibly TRBD1 or TRBD2 for D (5 bases each). CDR1 and CDR2 (germline): MNHEY, SMNVEV (reference sequence). The CDR3 is made up of 14 amino acids. Here the CDR3 DNA reads TGTTCCAGCAGTTTATCCTGGGGGAGAGACATTCAGTACTTC. It specifies CSSSLSWGRDIQYF.